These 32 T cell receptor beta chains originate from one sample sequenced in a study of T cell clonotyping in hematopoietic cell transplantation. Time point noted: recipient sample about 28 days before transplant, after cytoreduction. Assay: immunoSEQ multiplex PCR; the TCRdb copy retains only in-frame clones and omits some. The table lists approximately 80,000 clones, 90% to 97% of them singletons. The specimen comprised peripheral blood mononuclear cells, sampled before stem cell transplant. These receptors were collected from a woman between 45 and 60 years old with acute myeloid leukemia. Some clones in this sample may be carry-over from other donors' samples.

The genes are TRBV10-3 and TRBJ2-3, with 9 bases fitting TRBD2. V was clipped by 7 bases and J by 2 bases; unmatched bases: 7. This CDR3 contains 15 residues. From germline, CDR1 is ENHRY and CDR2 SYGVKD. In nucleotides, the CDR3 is TGTGCCATCACCGAGCGGGGGGAGAACACAGATACGCAGTATTTT. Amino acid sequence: CAITERGENTDTQYF.

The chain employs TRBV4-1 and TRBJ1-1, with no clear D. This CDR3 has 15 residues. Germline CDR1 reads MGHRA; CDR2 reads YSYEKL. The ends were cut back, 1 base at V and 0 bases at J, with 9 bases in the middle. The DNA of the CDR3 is TGCGCCAGCAGCCAAGGTTTGGATGTGAACACTGAAGCTTTCTTT. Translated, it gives CASSQGLDVNTEAFF.

This CDR3 is CASSLYDWGAGNTIYF. The DNA of the CDR3 is TGTGCCAGCAGCTTATATGATTGGGGCGCTGGAAACACCATATATTTT. This rearrangement joins TRBV7-2 to TRBJ1-3; a possible D gene is TRBD1 (5 bases). CDR1 and CDR2 (germline): SGHTA, FQGNSA. Trimming removed 2 bases at V and 2 bases at J, with 13 bases between. This CDR3 spans 16 amino acids.

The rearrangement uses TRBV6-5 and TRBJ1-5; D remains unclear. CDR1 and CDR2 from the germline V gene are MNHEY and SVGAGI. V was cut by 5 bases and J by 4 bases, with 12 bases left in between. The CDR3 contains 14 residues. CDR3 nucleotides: TGTGCCAGCAGTGCTGGGAGGCCGAATCAGCCCCAGCATTTT. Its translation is CASSAGRPNQPQHF.

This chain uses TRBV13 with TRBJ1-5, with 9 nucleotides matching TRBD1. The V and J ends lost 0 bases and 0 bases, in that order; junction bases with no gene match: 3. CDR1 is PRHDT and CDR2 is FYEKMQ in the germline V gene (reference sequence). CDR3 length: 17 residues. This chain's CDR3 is CASSLGTGGNSNQPQHF. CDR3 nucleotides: TGTGCCAGCAGCTTAGGGACAGGGGGGAATAGCAATCAGCCCCAGCATTTT.

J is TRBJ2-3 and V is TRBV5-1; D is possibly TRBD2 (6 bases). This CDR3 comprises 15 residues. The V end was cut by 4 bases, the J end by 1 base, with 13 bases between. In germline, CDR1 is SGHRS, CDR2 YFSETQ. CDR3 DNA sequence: TGCGCCAGCAGCCCCTGGGGGGACCGCACAGATACGCAGTATTTT. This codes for CASSPWGDRTDTQYF.

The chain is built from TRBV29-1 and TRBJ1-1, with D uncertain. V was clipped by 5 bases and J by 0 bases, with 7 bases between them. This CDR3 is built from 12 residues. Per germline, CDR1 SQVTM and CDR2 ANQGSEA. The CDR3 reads CSVSQMNTEAFF. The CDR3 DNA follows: TGCAGCGTTTCCCAGATGAACACTGAAGCTTTCTTT. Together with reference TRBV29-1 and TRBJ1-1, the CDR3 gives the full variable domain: SAVISQKPSRDICQRGTSLTIQCQVDSQVTMMFWYRQQPGQSLTLIATANQGSEATYESGFVIDKFPISRPNLTFSTLTVSNMSPEDSSIYLCSVSQMNTEAFFGQGTRLTVV.

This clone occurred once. The CDR3 is CASSQDGRGTYEQYF. The DNA for the CDR3 is TGTGCCAGCAGCCAAGATGGCAGGGGCACCTACGAGCAGTACTTC. The chain is built from TRBV4-2 and TRBJ2-7, with D tentatively TRBD1 (6 bases). The length of the CDR3 is 15 residues. CDR1 is LGHNA, CDR2 YNFKEQ, per germline. V lost 0 bases to trimming and J lost 2 bases, with 11 bases between them.

The CDR3, as DNA: TGTGCCGGGGGACAGCCAAAAAACATTCAGTACTTC. This gives the protein CAGGQPKNIQYF. The chain joins TRBV19 to TRBJ2-4; 7 nucleotides agree with TRBD1. Germline V gene lookup returns CDR1 LNHDA and CDR2 SQIVND (reference sequence). Trimming took 11 bases from V and 4 from J; bases not matched to a gene: 5. The CDR3 consists of 12 residues.

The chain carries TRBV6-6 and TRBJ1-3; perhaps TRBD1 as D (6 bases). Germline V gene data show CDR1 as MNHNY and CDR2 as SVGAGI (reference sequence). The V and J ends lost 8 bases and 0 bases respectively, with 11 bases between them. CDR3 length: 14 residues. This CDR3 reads CASARGLSGNTIYF. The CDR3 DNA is TGTGCCAGCGCCAGGGGCCTCTCTGGAAACACCATATATTTT.

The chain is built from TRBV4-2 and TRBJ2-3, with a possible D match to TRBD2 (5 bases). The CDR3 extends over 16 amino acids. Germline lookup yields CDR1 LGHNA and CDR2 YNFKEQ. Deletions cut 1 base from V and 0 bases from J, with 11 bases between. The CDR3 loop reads CASSQVRGSSTDTQYF. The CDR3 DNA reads TGTGCCAGCAGCCAAGTAAGAGGGTCTAGCACAGATACGCAGTATTTT.

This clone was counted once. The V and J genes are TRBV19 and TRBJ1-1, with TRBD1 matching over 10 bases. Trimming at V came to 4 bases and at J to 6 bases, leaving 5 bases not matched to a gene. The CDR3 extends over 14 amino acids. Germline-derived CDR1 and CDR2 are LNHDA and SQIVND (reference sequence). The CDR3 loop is CASSRSGQGSEAFF. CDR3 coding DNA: TGTGCCAGTAGTAGGTCGGGACAGGGGTCTGAAGCTTTCTTT.

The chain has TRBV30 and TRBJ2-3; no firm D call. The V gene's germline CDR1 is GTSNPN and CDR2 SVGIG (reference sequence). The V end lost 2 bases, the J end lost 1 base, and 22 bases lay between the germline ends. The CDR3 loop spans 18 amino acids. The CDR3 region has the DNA TGTGCCTGGAGTTTCAGTCCGTTCGCGTCGCCACGCACAGATACGCAGTATTTT. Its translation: CAWSFSPFASPRTDTQYF. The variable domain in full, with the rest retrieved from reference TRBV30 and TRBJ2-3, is SQTIHQWPATLVQPVGSPLSLECTVEGTSNPNLYWYRQAAGRGLQLLFYSVGIGQISSEVPQNLSASRPQDRQFILSSKKLLLSDSGFYLCAWSFSPFASPRTDTQYFGPGTRLTVL.

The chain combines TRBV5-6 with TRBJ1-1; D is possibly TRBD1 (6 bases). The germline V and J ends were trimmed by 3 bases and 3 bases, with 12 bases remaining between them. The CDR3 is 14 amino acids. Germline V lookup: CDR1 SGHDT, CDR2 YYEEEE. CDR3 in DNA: TGTGCCAGCAGCTGGGGGGCGGGCGACACTGAAGCTTTCTTT. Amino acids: CASSWGAGDTEAFF.

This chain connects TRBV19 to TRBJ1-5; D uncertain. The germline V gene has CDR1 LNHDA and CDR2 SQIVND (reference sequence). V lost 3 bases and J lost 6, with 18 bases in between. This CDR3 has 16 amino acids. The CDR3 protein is CASSIPPRAVGQPQHF. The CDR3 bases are TGTGCCAGTAGTATTCCCCCACGGGCTGTGGGTCAGCCCCAGCATTTT.

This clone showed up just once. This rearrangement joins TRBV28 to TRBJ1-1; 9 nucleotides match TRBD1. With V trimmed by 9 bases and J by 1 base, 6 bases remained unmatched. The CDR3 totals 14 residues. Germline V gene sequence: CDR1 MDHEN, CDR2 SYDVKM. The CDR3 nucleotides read TGTGCCAGTGAACAGGGGGCCGAGAACACTGAAGCTTTCTTT. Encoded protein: CASEQGAENTEAFF.

Here the CDR3 DNA reads TGTGCCAGCAGCCAAGGGACAGGGGATGAAAAACTGTTTTTT. Translated, it gives CASSQGTGDEKLFF. This chain joins TRBV4-2 and TRBJ1-4; 9 positions match TRBD1. This CDR3 is built from 14 residues. Germline CDR1 is LGHNA and CDR2 is YNFKEQ. After removal of 1 base from V and 6 bases from J, the junction contained 0 bases not matched to a gene.

The chain's CDR3 is CASSERASAGAYEQYF. CDR3 DNA sequence: TGTGCCAGCAGTGAAAGGGCTTCAGCGGGAGCCTACGAGCAGTACTTC. The chain has TRBV6-1 and TRBJ2-7; 8 bases fit TRBD2. J gave up 2 bases and V 2 bases, and 8 bases lay outside the gene matches. The CDR3 is made up of 16 amino acids. Germline V CDR1 and CDR2: MNHNS, SASEGT.

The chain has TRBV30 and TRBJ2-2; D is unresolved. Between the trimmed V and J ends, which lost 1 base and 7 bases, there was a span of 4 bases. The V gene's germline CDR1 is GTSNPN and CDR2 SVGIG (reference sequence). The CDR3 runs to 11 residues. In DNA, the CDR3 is TGTGCCTGGAGTGCGGGCGGGGAGCTGTTTTTT. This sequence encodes CAWSAGGELFF.

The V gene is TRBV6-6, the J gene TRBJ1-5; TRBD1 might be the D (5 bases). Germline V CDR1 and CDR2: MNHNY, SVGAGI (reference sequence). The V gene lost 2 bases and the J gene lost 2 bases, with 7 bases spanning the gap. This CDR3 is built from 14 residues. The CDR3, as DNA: TGTGCCAGCAGTTACACAGGAGGCAATCAGCCCCAGCATTTT. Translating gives CASSYTGGNQPQHF.

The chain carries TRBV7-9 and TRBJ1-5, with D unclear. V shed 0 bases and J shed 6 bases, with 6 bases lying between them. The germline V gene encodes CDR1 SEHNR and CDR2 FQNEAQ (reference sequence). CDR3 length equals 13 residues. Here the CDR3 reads CASSLAHSQPQHF. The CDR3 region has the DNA TGTGCCAGCAGCTTAGCCCACAGTCAGCCCCAGCATTTT.

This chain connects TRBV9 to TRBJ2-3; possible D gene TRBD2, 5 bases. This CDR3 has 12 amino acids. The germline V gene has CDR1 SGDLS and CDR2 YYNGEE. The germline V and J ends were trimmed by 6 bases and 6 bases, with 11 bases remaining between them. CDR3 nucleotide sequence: TGTGCCAGCACCCGGCAGCGGGATACGCAGTATTTT. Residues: CASTRQRDTQYF. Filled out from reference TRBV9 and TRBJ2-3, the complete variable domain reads DSGVTQTPKHLITATGQRVTLRCSPRSGDLSVYWYQQSLDQGLQFLIQYYNGEERAKGNILERFSAQQFPDLHSELNLSSLELGDSALYFCASTRQRDTQYFGPGTRLTVL.

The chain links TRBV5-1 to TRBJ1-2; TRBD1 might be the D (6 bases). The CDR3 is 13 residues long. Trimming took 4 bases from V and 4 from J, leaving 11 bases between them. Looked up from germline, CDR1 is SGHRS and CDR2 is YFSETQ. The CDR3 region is CASSRGQSYGYTF. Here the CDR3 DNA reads TGCGCCAGCAGCCGGGGACAAAGCTATGGCTACACCTTC.

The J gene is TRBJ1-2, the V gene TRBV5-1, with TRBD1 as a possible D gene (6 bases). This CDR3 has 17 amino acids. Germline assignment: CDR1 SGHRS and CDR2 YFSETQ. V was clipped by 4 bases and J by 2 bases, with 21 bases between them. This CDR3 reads CASSPVFRTDQNYGYTF. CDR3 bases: TGCGCCAGCAGCCCCGTATTCAGGACAGACCAGAACTATGGCTACACCTTC.

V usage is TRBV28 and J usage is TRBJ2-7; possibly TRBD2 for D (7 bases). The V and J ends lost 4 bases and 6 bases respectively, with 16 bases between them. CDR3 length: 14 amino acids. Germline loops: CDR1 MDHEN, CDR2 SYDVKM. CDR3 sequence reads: CASSSPAGASEQYF. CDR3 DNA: TGTGCCAGCAGTTCCCCCGCGGGGGCAAGCGAGCAGTACTTC.

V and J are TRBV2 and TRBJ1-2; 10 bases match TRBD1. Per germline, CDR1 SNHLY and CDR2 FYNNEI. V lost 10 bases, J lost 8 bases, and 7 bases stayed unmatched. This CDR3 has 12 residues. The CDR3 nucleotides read TGTGCCACCAACCGGGACAGGGGCGGCTACACCTTC. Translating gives CATNRDRGGYTF.

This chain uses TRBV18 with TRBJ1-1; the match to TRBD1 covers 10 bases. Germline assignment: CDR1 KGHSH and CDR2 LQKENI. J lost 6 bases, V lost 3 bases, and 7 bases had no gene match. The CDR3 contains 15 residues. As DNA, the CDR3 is TGTGCCAGCTCACCGGAGACAGGGGGCTCCGCTGAAGCTTTCTTT. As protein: CASSPETGGSAEAFF.

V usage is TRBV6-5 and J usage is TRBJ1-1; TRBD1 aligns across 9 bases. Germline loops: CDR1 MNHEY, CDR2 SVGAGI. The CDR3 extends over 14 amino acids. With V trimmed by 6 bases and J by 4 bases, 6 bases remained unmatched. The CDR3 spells CASREDRGGTEAFF. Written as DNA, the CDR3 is TGTGCCAGCAGGGAAGACAGGGGGGGCACTGAAGCTTTCTTT.

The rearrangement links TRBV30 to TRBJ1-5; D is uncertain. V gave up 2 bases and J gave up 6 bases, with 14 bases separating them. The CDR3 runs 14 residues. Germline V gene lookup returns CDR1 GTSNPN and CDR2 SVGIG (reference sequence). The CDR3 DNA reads TGTGCCTGGAGTAGCGGGGTTTCGGTTCAGCCCCAGCATTTT. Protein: CAWSSGVSVQPQHF. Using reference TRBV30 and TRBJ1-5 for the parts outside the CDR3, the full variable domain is SQTIHQWPATLVQPVGSPLSLECTVEGTSNPNLYWYRQAAGRGLQLLFYSVGIGQISSEVPQNLSASRPQDRQFILSSKKLLLSDSGFYLCAWSSGVSVQPQHFGDGTRLSIL.

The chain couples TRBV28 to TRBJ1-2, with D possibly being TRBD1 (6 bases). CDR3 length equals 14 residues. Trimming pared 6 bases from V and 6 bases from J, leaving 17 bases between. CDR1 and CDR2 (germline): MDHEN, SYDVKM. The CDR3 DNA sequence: TGTGCCAGCAGCCCTCCTTCTGACAGGCATGGCTACACCTTC. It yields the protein CASSPPSDRHGYTF.

In DNA, the CDR3 is TGCGCCAGCAGCTCGGAGTCCCCCACTAGCACCGGGGAGCTGTTTTTT. Its protein product is CASSSESPTSTGELFF. V gene TRBV5-1 combines with J gene TRBJ2-2; TRBD2 is a possible D gene (5 bases). Trimming took 3 bases from V and 4 from J, leaving 16 bases between them. This CDR3 comprises 16 residues. Per the germline V gene, CDR1 is SGHRS and CDR2 is YFSETQ.

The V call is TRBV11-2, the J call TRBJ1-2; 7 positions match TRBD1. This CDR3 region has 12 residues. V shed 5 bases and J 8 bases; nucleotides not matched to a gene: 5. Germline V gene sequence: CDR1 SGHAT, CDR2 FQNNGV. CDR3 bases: TGTGCCAGCAGCCGCGACAGGGAGGGCTACACCTTC. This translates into CASSRDREGYTF.